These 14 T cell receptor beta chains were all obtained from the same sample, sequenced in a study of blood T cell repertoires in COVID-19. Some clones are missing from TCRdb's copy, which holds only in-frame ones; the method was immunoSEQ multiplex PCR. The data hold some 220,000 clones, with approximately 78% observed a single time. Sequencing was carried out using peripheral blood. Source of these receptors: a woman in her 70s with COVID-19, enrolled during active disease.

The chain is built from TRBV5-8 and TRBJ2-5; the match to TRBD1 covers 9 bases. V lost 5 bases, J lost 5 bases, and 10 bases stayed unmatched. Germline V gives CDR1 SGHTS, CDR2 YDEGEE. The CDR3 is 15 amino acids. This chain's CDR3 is CASRSGTGLRETQYF. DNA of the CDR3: TGTGCCAGCAGATCCGGGACAGGGTTGCGGGAGACCCAGTACTTC.

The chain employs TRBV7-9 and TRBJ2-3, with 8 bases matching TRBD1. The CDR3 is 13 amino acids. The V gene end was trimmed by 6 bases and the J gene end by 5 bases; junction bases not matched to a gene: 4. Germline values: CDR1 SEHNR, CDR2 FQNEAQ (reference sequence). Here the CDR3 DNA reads TGTGCCAGCAGGCAGGGGGCTGGAGATACGCAGTATTTT. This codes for CASRQGAGDTQYF.

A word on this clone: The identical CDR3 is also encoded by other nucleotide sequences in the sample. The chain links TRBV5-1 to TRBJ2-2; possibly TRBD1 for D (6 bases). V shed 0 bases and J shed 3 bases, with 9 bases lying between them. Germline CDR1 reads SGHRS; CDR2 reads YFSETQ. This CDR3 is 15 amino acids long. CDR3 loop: CASSLEGGYTGELFF. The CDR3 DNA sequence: TGCGCCAGCAGCTTGGAAGGGGGTTACACCGGGGAGCTGTTTTTT.

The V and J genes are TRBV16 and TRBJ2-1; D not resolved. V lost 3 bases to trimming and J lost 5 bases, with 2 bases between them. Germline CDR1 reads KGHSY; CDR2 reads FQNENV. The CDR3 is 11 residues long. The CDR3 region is CASSHNNEQFF. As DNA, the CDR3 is TGTGCCAGCAGCCACAACAATGAGCAGTTCTTC.

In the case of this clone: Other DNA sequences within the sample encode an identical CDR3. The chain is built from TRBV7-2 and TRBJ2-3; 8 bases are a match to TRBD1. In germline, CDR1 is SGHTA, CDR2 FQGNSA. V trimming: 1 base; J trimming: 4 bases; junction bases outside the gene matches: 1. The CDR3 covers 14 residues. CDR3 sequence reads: CASSLDRGADTQYF. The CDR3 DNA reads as TGTGCCAGCAGCTTAGACAGGGGGGCAGATACGCAGTATTTT.

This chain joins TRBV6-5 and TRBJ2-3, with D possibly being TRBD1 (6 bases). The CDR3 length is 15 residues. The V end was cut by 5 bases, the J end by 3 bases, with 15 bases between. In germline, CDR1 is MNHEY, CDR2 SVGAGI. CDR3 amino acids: CASSSTGLGTDTQYF. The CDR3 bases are TGTGCCAGCAGTAGTACAGGGTTGGGTACAGATACGCAGTATTTT.

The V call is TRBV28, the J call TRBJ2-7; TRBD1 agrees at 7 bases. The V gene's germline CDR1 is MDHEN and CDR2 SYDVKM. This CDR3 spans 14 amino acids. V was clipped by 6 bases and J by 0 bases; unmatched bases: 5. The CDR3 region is CASRNYRGSYEQYF. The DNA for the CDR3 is TGTGCCAGCAGGAACTACAGGGGCTCCTACGAGCAGTACTTC.

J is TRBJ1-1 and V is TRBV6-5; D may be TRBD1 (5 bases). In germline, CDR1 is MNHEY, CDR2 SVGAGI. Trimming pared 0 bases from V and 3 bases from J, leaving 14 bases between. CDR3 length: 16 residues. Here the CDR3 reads CASSYSISGFDTEAFF. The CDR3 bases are TGTGCCAGCAGTTACTCGATCTCAGGGTTCGACACTGAAGCTTTCTTT.

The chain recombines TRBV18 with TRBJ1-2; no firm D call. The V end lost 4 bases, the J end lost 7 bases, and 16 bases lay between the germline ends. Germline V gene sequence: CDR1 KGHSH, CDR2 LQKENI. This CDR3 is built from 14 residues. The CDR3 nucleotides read TGTGCCAGCTCACGCACCGGACTTGAGGGTGGCTACACCTTC. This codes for CASSRTGLEGGYTF.

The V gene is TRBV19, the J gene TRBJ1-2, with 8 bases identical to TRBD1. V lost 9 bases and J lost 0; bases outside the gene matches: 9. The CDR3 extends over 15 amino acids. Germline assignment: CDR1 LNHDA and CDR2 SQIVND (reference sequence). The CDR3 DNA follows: TGTGCCAGCGTGACAGGGGTCTCACCTAACTATGGCTACACCTTC. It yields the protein CASVTGVSPNYGYTF.

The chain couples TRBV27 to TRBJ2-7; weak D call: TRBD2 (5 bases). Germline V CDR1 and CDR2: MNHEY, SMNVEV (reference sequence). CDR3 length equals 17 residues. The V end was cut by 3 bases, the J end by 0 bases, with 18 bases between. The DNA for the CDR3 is TGTGCCAGCAGTTTGATACGATGGCGGGTGAGCTCCTACGAGCAGTACTTC. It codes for CASSLIRWRVSSYEQYF.

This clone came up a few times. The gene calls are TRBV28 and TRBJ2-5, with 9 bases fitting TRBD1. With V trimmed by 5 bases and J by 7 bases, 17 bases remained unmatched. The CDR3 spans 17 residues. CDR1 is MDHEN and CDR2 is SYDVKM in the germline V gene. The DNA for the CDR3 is TGTGCCAGCAGTCCCGGAGGAAGCGGACAGGGGACGGCGACCCAGTACTTC. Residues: CASSPGGSGQGTATQYF.

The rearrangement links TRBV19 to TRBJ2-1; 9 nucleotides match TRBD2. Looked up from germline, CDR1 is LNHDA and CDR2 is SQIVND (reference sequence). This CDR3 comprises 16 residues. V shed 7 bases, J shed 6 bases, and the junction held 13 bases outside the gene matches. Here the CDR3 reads CASTPLAGSLSNEQFF. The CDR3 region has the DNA TGTGCCAGTACCCCCCTAGCGGGAAGCTTGAGCAATGAGCAGTTCTTC.

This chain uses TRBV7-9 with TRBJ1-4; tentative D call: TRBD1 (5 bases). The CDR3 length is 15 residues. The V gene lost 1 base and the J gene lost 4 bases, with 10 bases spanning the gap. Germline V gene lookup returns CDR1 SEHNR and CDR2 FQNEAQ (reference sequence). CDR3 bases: TGTGCCAGCAGCTTAGAAGGGGCGAGTAATGAAAAACTGTTTTTT. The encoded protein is CASSLEGASNEKLFF.